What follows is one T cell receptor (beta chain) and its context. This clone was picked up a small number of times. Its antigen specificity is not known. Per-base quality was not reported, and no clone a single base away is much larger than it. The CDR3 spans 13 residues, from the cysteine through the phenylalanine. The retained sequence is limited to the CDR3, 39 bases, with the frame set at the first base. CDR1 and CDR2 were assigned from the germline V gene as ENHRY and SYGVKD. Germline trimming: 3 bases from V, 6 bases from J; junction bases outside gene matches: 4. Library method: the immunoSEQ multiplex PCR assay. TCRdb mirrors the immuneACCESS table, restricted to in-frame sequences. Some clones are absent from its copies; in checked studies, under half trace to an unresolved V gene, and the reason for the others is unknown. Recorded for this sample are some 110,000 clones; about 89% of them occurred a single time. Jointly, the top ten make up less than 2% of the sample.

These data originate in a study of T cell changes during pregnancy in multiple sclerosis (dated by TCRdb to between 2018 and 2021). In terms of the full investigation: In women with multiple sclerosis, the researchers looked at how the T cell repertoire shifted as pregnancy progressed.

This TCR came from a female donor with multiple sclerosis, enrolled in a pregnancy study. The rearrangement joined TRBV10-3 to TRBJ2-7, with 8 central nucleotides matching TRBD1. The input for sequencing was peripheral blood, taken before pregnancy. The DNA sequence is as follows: TGTGCCATCAGTGACTCCGGACAGGGCGAGCAGTACTTC. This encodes CAISDSGQGEQYF.